This TCR beta chain was captured by sequencing in a study of T cells in Graves' hyperthyroidism and ophthalmopathy. Turning to the study itself: Upon initial diagnosis and before any treatment, peripheral blood was collected.

The CDR3 covers 14 residues. Trimming cost V 0 bases and J 4 bases, with 10 bases left between them. Germline V gene sequence: CDR1 SGHTS, CDR2 YDEGEE. This clonotype was picked up a small number of times. What was amplified from RNA transcripts were TCR beta CDR3 regions. HTBI primers were the set used in a first-round RT-PCR of the TCR CDR3. Via MiXCR, TCRdb re-called the multiplex PCR reads, giving one row per CDR3 protein. In the table there are approximately 400,000 distinct CDR3 sequences, about a fifth of which are singletons. This receptor was taken from a woman in her late teens or twenties with Graves' hyperthyroidism. The chain combines TRBV5-8 with TRBJ1-2, with D uncertain. The sequenced material came from blood. For the CDR3, the DNA is TGTGCCAGCAGCTTGGGACACGATTTCTATGGCTACACCTTC. Translation: CASSLGHDFYGYTF.